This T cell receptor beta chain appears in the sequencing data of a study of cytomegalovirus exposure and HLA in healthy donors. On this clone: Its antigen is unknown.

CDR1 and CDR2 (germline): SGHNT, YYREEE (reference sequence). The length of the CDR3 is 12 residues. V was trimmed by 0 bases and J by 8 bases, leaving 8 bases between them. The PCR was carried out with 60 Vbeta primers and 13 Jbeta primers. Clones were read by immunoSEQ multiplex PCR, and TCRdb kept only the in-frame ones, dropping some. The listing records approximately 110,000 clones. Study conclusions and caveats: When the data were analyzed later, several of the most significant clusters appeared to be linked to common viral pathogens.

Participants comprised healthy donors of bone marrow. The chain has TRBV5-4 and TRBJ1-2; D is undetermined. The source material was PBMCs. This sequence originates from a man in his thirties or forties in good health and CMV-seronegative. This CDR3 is CASSLGLRGYTF. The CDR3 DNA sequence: TGTGCCAGCAGCTTGGGTCTACGGGGCTACACCTTC.